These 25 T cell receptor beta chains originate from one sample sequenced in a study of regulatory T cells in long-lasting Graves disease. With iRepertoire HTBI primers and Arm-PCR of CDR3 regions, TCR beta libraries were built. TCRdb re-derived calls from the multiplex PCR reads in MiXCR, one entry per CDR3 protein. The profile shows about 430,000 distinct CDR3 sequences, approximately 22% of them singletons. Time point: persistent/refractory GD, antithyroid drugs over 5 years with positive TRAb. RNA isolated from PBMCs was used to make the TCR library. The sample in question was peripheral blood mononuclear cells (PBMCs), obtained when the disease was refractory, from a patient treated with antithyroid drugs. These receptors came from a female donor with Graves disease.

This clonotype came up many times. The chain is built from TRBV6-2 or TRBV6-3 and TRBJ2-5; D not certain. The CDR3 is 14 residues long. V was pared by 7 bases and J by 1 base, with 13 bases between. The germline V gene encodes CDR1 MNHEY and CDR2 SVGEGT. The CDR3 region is CASNFLGFQETQYF. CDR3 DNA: TGTGCCAGCAACTTTCTGGGTTTCCAAGAGACCCAGTACTTC.

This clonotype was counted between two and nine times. The CDR3 region is CASSFTGGEGTQYF. DNA for the CDR3: TGTGCCAGCAGCTTTACGGGGGGCGAGGGTACGCAGTATTTT. V is TRBV7-3 and J is TRBJ2-3; D perhaps matches TRBD2 (7 bases). CDR1 and CDR2 (germline): SGHTA, FQGTGA. The CDR3 is 14 residues long. Trimming cost V 3 bases and J 8 bases, with 15 bases left between them.

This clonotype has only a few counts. CDR3 bases: TGCAGCGTTGCTGGACGGCAGGGGGCTCGGAATGGCTACACCTTC. Amino acid sequence: CSVAGRQGARNGYTF. The chain carries TRBV29-1 and TRBJ1-2, with 8 bases lining up with TRBD1. V shed 4 bases, J shed 6 bases, and the junction held 13 bases outside the gene matches. This CDR3 is 15 amino acids long. Germline lookup yields CDR1 SQVTM and CDR2 ANQGSEA.

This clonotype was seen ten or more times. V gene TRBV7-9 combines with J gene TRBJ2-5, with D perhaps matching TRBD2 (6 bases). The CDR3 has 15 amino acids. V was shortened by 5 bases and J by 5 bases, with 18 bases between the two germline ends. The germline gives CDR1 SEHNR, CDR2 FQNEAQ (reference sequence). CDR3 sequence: CASSLRGAGGETQYF. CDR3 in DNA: TGTGCCAGCAGCCTCAGAGGGGCAGGAGGGGAGACCCAGTACTTC.

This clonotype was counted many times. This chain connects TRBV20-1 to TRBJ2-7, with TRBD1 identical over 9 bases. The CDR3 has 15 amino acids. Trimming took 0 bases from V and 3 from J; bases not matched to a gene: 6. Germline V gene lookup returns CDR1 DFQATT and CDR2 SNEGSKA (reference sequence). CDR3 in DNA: TGCAGTGCTAGAGATTACGGACAGGGGAGCTACGAGCAGTACTTC. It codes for CSARDYGQGSYEQYF.

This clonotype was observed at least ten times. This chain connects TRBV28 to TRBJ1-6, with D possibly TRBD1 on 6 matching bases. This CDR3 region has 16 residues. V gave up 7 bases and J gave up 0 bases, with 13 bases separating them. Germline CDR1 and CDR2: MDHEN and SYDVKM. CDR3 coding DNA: TGTGCCAGCATTCAGGACAGCTTCTCCTATAATTCACCCCTCCACTTT. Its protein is CASIQDSFSYNSPLHF.

CDR3 amino acids: CASSYSSAQETQYF. CDR3 DNA: TGTGCCAGCAGTTACTCCTCAGCCCAAGAGACCCAGTACTTC. This rearrangement joins TRBV6-9 to TRBJ2-5; no clear D. This CDR3 has 14 residues. Trimming stripped 3 bases from V and 1 base from J, with 9 bases between. CDR1 and CDR2 (germline): MNHGY, SVAAGI.

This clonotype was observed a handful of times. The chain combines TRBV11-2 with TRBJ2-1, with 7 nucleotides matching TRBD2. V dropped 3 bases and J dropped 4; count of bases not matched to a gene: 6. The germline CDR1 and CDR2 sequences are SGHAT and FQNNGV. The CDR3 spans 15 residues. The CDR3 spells CASSFSASGYNEQFF. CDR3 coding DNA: TGTGCCAGCAGCTTTTCGGCTAGCGGTTACAATGAGCAGTTCTTC.

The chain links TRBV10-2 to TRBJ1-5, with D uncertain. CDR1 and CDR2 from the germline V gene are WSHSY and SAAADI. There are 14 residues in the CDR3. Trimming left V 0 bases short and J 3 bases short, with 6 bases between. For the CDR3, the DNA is TGCGCCAGCAGTGAGTCGGGGAACAATCAGCCCCAGCATTTT. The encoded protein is CASSESGNNQPQHF.

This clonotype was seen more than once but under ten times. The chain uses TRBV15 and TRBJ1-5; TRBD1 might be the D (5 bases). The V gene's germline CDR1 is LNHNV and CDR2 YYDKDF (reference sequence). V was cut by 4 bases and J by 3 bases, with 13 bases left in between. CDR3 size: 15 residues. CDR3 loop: CATSTGTEPNQPQHF. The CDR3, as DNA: TGTGCCACCAGCACAGGGACCGAGCCCAATCAGCCCCAGCATTTT.

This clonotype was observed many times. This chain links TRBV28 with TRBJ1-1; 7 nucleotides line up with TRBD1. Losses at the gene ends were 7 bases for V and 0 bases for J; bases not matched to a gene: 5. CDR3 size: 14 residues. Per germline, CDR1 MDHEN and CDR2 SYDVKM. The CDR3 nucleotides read TGTGCCAGCACCCTAGACAGGGTGAACACTGAAGCTTTCTTT. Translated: CASTLDRVNTEAFF.

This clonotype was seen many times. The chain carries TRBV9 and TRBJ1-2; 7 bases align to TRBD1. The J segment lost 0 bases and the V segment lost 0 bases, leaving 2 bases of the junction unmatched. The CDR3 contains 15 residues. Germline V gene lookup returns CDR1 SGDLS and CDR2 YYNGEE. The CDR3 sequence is CASSVGGTANYGYTF. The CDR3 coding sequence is TGTGCCAGCAGCGTAGGCGGGACAGCTAACTATGGCTACACCTTC.

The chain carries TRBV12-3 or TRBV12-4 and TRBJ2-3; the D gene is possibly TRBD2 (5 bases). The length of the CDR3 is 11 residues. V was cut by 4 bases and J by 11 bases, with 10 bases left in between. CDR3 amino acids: CASSSFREQYF. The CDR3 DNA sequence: TGTGCCAGCAGTTCCTTCCGGGAGCAGTATTTT.

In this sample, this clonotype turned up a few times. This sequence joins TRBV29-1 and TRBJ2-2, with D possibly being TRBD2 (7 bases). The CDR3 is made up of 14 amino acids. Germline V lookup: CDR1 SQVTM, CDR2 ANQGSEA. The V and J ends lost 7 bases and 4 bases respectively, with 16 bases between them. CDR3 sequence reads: CSATVGGATGELFF. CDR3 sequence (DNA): TGCAGCGCAACGGTTGGGGGGGCCACCGGGGAGCTGTTTTTT.

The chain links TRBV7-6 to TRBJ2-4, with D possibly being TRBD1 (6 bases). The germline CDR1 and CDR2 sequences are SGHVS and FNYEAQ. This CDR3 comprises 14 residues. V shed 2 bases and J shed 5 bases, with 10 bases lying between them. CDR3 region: CASSLTQGENIQYF. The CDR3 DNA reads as TGTGCCAGCAGCTTAACACAGGGCGAAAACATTCAGTACTTC.

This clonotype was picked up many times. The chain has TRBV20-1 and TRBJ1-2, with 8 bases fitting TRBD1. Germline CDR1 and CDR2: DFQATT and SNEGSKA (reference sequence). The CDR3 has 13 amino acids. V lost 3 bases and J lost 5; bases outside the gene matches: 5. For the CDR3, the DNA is TGCAGTGCTAGTCCCGGGACAGGATATGGCTACACCTTC. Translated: CSASPGTGYGYTF.

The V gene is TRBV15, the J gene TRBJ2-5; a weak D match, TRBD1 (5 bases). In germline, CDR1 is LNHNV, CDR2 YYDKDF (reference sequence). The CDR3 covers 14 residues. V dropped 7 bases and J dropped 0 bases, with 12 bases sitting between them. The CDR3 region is CATTVDSNQETQYF. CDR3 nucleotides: TGTGCCACCACTGTAGACAGCAACCAAGAGACCCAGTACTTC.

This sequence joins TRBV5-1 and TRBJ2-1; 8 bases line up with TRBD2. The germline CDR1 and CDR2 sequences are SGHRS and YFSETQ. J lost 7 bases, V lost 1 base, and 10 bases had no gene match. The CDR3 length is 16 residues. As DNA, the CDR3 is TGCGCCAGCAGCTTGACCGTAGCGGGAATAGGGAATGAGCAGTTCTTC. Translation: CASSLTVAGIGNEQFF.

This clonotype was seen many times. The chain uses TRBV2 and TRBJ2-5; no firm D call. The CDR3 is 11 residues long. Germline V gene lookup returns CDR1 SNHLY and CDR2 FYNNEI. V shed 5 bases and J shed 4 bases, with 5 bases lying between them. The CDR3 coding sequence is TGTGCCAGCAGTAAGGGAGAGACCCAGTACTTC. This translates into CASSKGETQYF.

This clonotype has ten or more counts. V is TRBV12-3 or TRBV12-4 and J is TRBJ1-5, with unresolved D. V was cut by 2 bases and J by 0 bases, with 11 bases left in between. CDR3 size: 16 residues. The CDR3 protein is CASSLSGANSNQPQHF. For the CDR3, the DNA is TGTGCCAGCAGTTTATCAGGTGCCAATAGCAATCAGCCCCAGCATTTT.

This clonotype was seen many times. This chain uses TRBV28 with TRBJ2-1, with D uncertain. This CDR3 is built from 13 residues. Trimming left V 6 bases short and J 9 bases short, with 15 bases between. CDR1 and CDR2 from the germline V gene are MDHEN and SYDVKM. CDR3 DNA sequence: TGTGCCAGCAGGCTATTAAGGTCGGGTGAGCAGTTCTTC. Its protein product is CASRLLRSGEQFF. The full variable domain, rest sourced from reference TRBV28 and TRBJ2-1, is DVKVTQSSRYLVKRTGEKVFLECVQDMDHENMFWYRQDPGLGLRLIYFSYDVKMKEKGDIPEGYSVSREKKERFSLILESASTNQTSMYLCASRLLRSGEQFFGPGTRLTVL.

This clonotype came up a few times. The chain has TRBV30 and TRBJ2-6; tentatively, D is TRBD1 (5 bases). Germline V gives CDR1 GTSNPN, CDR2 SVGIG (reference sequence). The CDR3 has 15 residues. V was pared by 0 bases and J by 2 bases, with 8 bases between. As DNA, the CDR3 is TGTGCCTGGAGTGTAGGGGCGGCTGGGGCCAACGTCCTGACTTTC. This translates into CAWSVGAAGANVLTF.

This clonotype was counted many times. The CDR3 DNA reads TGTGCCAGCAGTTTATCCTCGGAGGGTTCCTATAATTCACCCCTCCACTTT. Residues: CASSLSSEGSYNSPLHF. The gene calls are TRBV27 and TRBJ1-6; D not resolved. Germline-derived CDR1 and CDR2 are MNHEY and SMNVEV (reference sequence). Trimming took 0 bases from V and 1 from J, leaving 10 bases between them. There are 17 residues in the CDR3.

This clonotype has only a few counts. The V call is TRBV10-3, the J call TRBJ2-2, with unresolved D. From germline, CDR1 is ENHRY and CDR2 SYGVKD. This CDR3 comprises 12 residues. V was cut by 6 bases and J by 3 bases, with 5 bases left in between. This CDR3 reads CAIRGDTGELFF. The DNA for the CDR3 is TGTGCCATCAGGGGTGACACCGGGGAGCTGTTTTTT.

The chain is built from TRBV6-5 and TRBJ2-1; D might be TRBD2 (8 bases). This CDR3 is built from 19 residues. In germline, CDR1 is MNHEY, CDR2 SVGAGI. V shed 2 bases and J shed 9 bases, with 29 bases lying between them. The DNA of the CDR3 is TGTGCCAGCAGTTACCCAAGGGGGGACAGCGGGAGTTGGGCGAGTGAGCAGTTCTTC. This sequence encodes CASSYPRGDSGSWASEQFF.